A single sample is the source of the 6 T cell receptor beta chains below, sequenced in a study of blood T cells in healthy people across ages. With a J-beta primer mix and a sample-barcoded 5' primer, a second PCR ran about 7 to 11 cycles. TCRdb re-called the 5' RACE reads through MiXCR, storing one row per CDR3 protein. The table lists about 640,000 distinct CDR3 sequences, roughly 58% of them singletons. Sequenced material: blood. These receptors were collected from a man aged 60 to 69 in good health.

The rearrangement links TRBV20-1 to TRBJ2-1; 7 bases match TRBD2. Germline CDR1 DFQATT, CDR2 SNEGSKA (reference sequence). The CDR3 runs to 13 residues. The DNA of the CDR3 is TGCAGAGCCGGGGGGAAGGCTGACAATGAGCAGTTCTTC. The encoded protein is CRAGGKADNEQFF.

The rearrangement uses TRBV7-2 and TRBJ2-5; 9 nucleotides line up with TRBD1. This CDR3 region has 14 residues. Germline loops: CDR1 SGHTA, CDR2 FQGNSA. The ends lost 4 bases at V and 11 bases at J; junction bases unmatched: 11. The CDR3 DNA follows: TGTGCCAGCAGCTCCGGGACAGGGCTATGGGAGCAGTACTTC. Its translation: CASSSGTGLWEQYF. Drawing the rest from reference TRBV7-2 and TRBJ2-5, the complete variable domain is GAGVSQSPSNKVTEKGKDVELRCDPISGHTALYWYRQSLGQGLEFLIYFQGNSAPDKSGLPSDRFSAERTGGSVSTLTIQRTQQEDSAVYLCASSSGTGLWEQYFGPGTRLLVL.

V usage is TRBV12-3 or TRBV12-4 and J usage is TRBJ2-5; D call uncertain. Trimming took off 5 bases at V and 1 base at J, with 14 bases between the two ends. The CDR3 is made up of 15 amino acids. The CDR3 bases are TGTGCCAGCAGTCCCGGCGGCAGGACCCAAGAGACCCAGTACTTC. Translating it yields CASSPGGRTQETQYF.

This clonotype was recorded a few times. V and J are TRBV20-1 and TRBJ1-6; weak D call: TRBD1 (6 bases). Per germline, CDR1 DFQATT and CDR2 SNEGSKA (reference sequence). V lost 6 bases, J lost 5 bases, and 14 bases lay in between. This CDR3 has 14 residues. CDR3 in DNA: TGCAGTGCGCGAGGACAGCAGGATAATTCACCCCTCCACTTT. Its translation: CSARGQQDNSPLHF.

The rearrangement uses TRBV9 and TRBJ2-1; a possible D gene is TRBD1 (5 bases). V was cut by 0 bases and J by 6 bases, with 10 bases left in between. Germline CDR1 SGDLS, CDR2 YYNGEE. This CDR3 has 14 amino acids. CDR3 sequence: CASSVEPGCNEQFF. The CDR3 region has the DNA TGTGCCAGCAGCGTAGAGCCAGGGTGCAATGAGCAGTTCTTC. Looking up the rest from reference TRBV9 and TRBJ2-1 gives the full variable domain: DSGVTQTPKHLITATGQRVTLRCSPRSGDLSVYWYQQSLDQGLQFLIQYYNGEERAKGNILERFSAQQFPDLHSELNLSSLELGDSALYFCASSVEPGCNEQFFGPGTRLTVL.

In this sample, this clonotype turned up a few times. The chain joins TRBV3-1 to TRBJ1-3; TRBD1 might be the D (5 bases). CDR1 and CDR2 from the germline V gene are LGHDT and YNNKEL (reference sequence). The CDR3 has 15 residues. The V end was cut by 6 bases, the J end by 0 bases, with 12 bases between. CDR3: CASRGTGNSGNTIYF. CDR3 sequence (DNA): TGTGCCAGCAGGGGGACGGGGAACTCTGGAAACACCATATATTTT.